Listed here are 14 T cell receptor beta chains from one sample, sequenced in a study of T cells in pancreatic ductal adenocarcinoma. No neoadjuvant therapy was given to the selected pancreatic ductal adenocarcinoma patients before their surgery. Clones were read by immunoSEQ multiplex PCR, and TCRdb kept only the in-frame ones, dropping some. The data show about 29,000 clones, with more than 90% seen just once and more than 2% held by the top ten. Sequencing was carried out using PBMCs. Receptor source: a human donor with pancreatic ductal adenocarcinoma.

The gene calls are TRBV7-3 and TRBJ2-3; the D gene is possibly TRBD2 (6 bases). Germline V gene data show CDR1 as SGHTA and CDR2 as FQGTGA. V lost 5 bases and J lost 6, with 18 bases in between. CDR3 length equals 15 residues. The CDR3, as DNA: TGTGCCAGCAGCCTTGGGACTGGGTGGGCGGATACGCAGTATTTT. As protein: CASSLGTGWADTQYF. The variable domain in full, completed from reference TRBV7-3 and TRBJ2-3, reads GAGVSQTPSNKVTEKGKYVELRCDPISGHTALYWYRQSLGQGPEFLIYFQGTGAADDSGLPNDRFFAVRPEGSVSTLKIQRTERGDSAVYLCASSLGTGWADTQYFGPGTRLTVL.

This chain connects TRBV28 to TRBJ2-7; D possibly corresponds to TRBD1 (5 bases). Trimming took 6 bases from V and 4 from J, leaving 10 bases between them. The CDR3 length is 12 residues. CDR1 MDHEN and CDR2 SYDVKM come from the germline V gene. CDR3 bases: TGTGCCAGCAGCCGTGCAGGGTACGAGCAGTACTTC. It yields the protein CASSRAGYEQYF.

This clone appeared once. The sample holds other DNA sequences that translate to the same CDR3. V usage is TRBV4-2 and J usage is TRBJ2-2; the D is unclear. The CDR3 is 17 residues long. Looked up from germline, CDR1 is LGHNA and CDR2 is YNFKEQ. V was shortened by 1 base and J by 3 bases, with 15 bases between the two germline ends. The CDR3 sequence: CASSQGLTFDDTGELFF. The DNA for the CDR3 is TGTGCCAGCAGCCAAGGCCTAACCTTTGACGACACCGGGGAGCTGTTTTTT.

V usage is TRBV4-2 and J usage is TRBJ2-5, with D possibly TRBD2 on 5 matching bases. The CDR3 has 15 amino acids. Germline lookup yields CDR1 LGHNA and CDR2 YNFKEQ. Trimming took off 0 bases at V and 2 bases at J, with 10 bases between the two ends. CDR3 nucleotides: TGTGCCAGCAGCCAAGATCGGGGAGCGCAAGAGACCCAGTACTTC. This sequence encodes CASSQDRGAQETQYF.

The chain recombines TRBV21-1 with TRBJ2-7; TRBD1 is taken as the D call from the table, unchecked against the DNA. TRBV21-1 is termed a pseudogene. There are 15 residues in the CDR3. The CDR3 DNA is TGTGCCAGCAGCCGCGACAGGGGGGTCCGCTACGAGCAGTACTTC. This codes for CASSRDRGVRYEQYF.

The chain employs TRBV7-9 and TRBJ1-1; 9 bases fit TRBD1. The junction had 12 bases not matched to a gene; V was cut back by 4 bases and J by 6 bases. The CDR3 sequence is 16 residues long. Germline V gives CDR1 SEHNR, CDR2 FQNEAQ (reference sequence). CDR3 sequence (DNA): TGTGCCAGCAGCTCTCATCTAGGACAGGGGATCGCTGAAGCTTTCTTT. Protein: CASSSHLGQGIAEAFF.

This chain connects TRBV5-6 to TRBJ2-1, with D unresolved. The CDR3 contains 16 residues. Germline lookup yields CDR1 SGHDT and CDR2 YYEEEE. Trimming pared 4 bases from V and 0 bases from J, leaving 14 bases between. DNA for the CDR3: TGTGCCAGCAGCGGAGTAGCACTCTACTCCTACAATGAGCAGTTCTTC. It codes for CASSGVALYSYNEQFF.

V and J are TRBV7-2 and TRBJ2-1; D uncertain. This CDR3 contains 15 residues. CDR1 and CDR2 (germline): SGHTA, FQGNSA. V was cut by 0 bases and J by 0 bases, with 6 bases left in between. CDR3 region: CASSLATFSYNEQFF. CDR3 DNA: TGTGCCAGCAGCTTAGCTACGTTCTCCTACAATGAGCAGTTCTTC.

The chain uses TRBV5-8 and TRBJ2-5; D is uncertain. V dropped 1 base and J dropped 6 bases, with 7 bases sitting between them. From germline, CDR1 is SGHTS and CDR2 YDEGEE. The CDR3 contains 12 residues. Here the CDR3 DNA reads TGTGCCAGCAGCTTGAACCTCAAGACCCAGTACTTC. This sequence encodes CASSLNLKTQYF.

This sequence joins TRBV7-9 and TRBJ1-2, with TRBD1 matching 7 bases. The CDR3 runs 15 residues. V lost 5 bases to trimming and J lost 2 bases; unmatched junction nucleotides: 8. Looked up from germline, CDR1 is SEHNR and CDR2 is FQNEAQ (reference sequence). CDR3 loop: CASSHGTDSNYGYTF. The CDR3 DNA reads TGTGCCAGCAGCCATGGGACAGACTCGAACTATGGCTACACCTTC. Full variable domain (remainder filled in from reference TRBV7-9 and TRBJ1-2): DTGVSQNPRHKITKRGQNVTFRCDPISEHNRLYWYRQTLGQGPEFLTYFQNEAQLEKSRLLSDRFSAERPKGSFSTLEIQRTEQGDSAMYLCASSHGTDSNYGYTFGSGTRLTVV.

The rearrangement joins TRBV19 to TRBJ1-1; D is undetermined. Trimming removed 5 bases at V and 10 bases at J, with 14 bases between. The CDR3 runs 12 residues. From germline, CDR1 is LNHDA and CDR2 SQIVND (reference sequence). The CDR3 loop is CASSPAGLTAFF. In DNA, the CDR3 is TGTGCCAGTAGTCCCGCCGGGCTAACAGCTTTCTTT.

The chain is built from TRBV29-1 and TRBJ1-5, with 8 bases aligning to TRBD1. The trim removed 4 bases at V and 6 bases at J, leaving 8 bases unmatched. The CDR3 has 14 residues. Per the germline V gene, CDR1 is SQVTM and CDR2 is ANQGSEA. In DNA form, the CDR3 reads TGCAGCGTTGCTTTCCAGGGGGCCAGTCAGCCCCAGCATTTT. Its protein is CSVAFQGASQPQHF.

The chain is built from TRBV27 and TRBJ2-7, with D perhaps matching TRBD2 (5 bases). Germline V gives CDR1 MNHEY, CDR2 SMNVEV (reference sequence). The germline V and J ends were trimmed by 5 bases and 3 bases, with 14 bases remaining between them. This CDR3 region has 14 residues. The CDR3 coding sequence is TGTGCCAGCAGTAGTAGCGCGATCTTCTACGAGCAGTACTTC. This codes for CASSSSAIFYEQYF.

The V and J genes are TRBV5-4 and TRBJ2-1; no definite D call. The CDR3 runs to 13 residues. Germline V gene lookup returns CDR1 SGHNT and CDR2 YYREEE (reference sequence). V lost 1 base to trimming and J lost 3 bases, with 5 bases between them. CDR3 in DNA: TGTGCCAGCAGCTTGAAAATCTACAATGAGCAGTTCTTC. Translation gives CASSLKIYNEQFF.